The 8 T cell receptor beta chains listed next were all sequenced from one sample in a study of cytomegalovirus exposure and HLA in healthy donors. The PCR contained 60 Vbeta and 13 Jbeta primers. Method: immunoSEQ multiplex PCR; TCRdb's copy keeps in-frame clones and lacks some. Here the sample spans under 250,000 clones, 76% being singletons. Sequencing used PBMCs. Source of these receptors: a man aged 18 to 30 in good health and CMV-seronegative.

The genes are TRBV4-1 and TRBJ2-7, with D maybe TRBD2 (5 bases). V was cut by 3 bases and J by 2 bases, with 8 bases left in between. Per germline, CDR1 MGHRA and CDR2 YSYEKL. This CDR3 comprises 13 residues. The CDR3 DNA follows: TGCGCCAGCAGCCACCTCGGGGCCTACGAGCAGTACTTC. This gives the protein CASSHLGAYEQYF.

The chain joins TRBV5-6 to TRBJ2-7; no definite D call. This CDR3 has 11 residues. Germline CDR1 SGHDT, CDR2 YYEEEE. V lost 4 bases and J lost 5, with 7 bases in between. The CDR3 reads CASSLQNEQYF. The CDR3 DNA is TGTGCCAGCAGCCTGCAGAACGAGCAGTACTTC.

V usage is TRBV25-1 and J usage is TRBJ1-6; TRBD1 agrees at 9 bases. CDR3 length: 15 amino acids. With 7 bases clipped from V and 7 bases from J, the junction kept 8 bases outside the gene matches. Germline CDR1 MGHDK, CDR2 SYGVNS. DNA of the CDR3: TGTGCCAGCACCCTTGGACAGGGGCCCAATTCACCCCTCCACTTT. Amino acid sequence: CASTLGQGPNSPLHF.

This clone was seen more than once but under ten times. This chain links TRBV7-8 with TRBJ2-1; the match to TRBD2 covers 15 bases. The germline gives CDR1 SGHVS, CDR2 FQNEAQ. V lost 1 base to trimming and J lost 8 bases; unmatched junction nucleotides: 12. The CDR3 is 19 residues long. CDR3 region: CASSLGSGGLAGGVDEQFF. CDR3 bases: TGTGCCAGCAGCTTAGGGAGCGGGGGACTAGCGGGAGGAGTGGATGAGCAGTTCTTC.

The chain links TRBV7-8 to TRBJ2-7; 9 bases are a match to TRBD2. This CDR3 spans 18 amino acids. Looked up from germline, CDR1 is SGHVS and CDR2 is FQNEAQ. The V gene end was trimmed by 2 bases and the J gene end by 5 bases; junction bases not matched to a gene: 16. The chain's CDR3 is CASSLTELAGTRRDEQYF. In DNA form, the CDR3 reads TGTGCCAGCAGCTTAACCGAGCTAGCGGGGACCCGCAGGGACGAGCAGTACTTC.

V usage is TRBV30 and J usage is TRBJ1-2; no definite D call. The germline gives CDR1 GTSNPN, CDR2 SVGIG (reference sequence). The CDR3 is 13 residues long. V lost 2 bases and J lost 4, with 11 bases in between. The CDR3 nucleotides are TGTGCCTGGAGTCAGAGGACTCCCTATGGCTACACCTTC. Translating it yields CAWSQRTPYGYTF.

This sequence joins TRBV18 and TRBJ1-1; D is possibly TRBD1 (6 bases). Germline CDR1 is KGHSH and CDR2 is LQKENI. The CDR3 totals 13 residues. V dropped 8 bases and J dropped 4 bases, with 14 bases sitting between them. DNA of the CDR3: TGTGCCAGCACACGGGACACCCGCACTGAAGCTTTCTTT. Its translation is CASTRDTRTEAFF.

The chain is built from TRBV28 and TRBJ1-3; D is undetermined. Germline-derived CDR1 and CDR2 are MDHEN and SYDVKM. This CDR3 comprises 14 residues. Trimming left V 2 bases short and J 0 bases short, with 5 bases between. The CDR3 coding sequence is TGTGCCAGCAGTTTAGTGGCCTCTGGAAACACCATATATTTT. It encodes CASSLVASGNTIYF.